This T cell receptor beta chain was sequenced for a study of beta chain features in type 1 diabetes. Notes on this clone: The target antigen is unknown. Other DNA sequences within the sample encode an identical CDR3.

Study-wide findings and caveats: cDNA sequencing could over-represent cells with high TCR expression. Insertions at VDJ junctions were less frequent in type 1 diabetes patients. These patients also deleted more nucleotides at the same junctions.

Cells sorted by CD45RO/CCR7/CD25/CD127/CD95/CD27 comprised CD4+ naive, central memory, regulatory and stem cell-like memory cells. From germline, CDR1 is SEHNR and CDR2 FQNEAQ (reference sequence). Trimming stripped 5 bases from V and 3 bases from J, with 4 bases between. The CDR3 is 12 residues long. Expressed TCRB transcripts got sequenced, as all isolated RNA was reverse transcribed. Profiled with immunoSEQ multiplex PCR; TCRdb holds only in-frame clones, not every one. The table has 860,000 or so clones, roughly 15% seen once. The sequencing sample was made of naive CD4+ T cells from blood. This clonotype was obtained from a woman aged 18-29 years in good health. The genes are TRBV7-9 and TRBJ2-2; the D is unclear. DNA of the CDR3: TGTGCCAGCAGCCTAGACACCGGGGAGCTGTTTTTT. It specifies CASSLDTGELFF.